The present TCR beta chain was sequenced within a study of blood T cell repertoires in COVID-19. Across the study: Samples taken during acute and convalescent COVID-19 were collected in the United States, Italy and Spain. T cells, B-cell-depleted T cells, or PBMCs provided the cDNA or gDNA that served as material.

Under the authors' procedure: Estimated nucleated cell counts came from reference gene primer amplification. The protocol was immunoSEQ multiplex PCR, while the TCRdb copy is restricted to in-frame clones and leaves out a portion. Clonal size and the V and J genes are those of that table, whereas D and trimming came from the DNA. The sample contains 100,000 to 150,000 clones, approximately 81% of which appear only once. V was pared by 2 bases and J by 1 base, with 1 base of the junction left unmatched. The CDR3 totals 14 residues. The germline V gene encodes CDR1 MNHEY and CDR2 SVGEGT. Material for sequencing was peripheral blood. The chain links TRBV6-2 or TRBV6-3 to TRBJ2-5; TRBD1 aligns across 7 bases. This TCR was sampled from a man aged 40-49 years with active or convalescent COVID-19. The CDR3 region is CASSYAGGQETQYF. CDR3 nucleotide sequence: TGTGCCAGCAGTTACGCAGGGGGCCAAGAGACCCAGTACTTC.